The T cell receptor beta chain described here comes from a study of T cells in Graves' hyperthyroidism and ophthalmopathy. RNA transcripts provided the source from which TCR beta CDR3 regions were amplified. Carried out on the TCR CDR3, a first-round RT-PCR used the HTBI primer set. TCRdb fed the multiplex PCR reads into MiXCR, producing one record per CDR3 protein. This table has 300,000 to 400,000 distinct CDR3 sequences, approximately 13% appearing once. CDR3 length: 15 residues. In germline, CDR1 is DFQATT, CDR2 SNEGSKA (reference sequence). V lost 0 bases and J 9 bases, leaving 18 bases between the germline ends. Study-wide findings and caveats: Classification by a 13 V-J model distinguished ophthalmopathy from stable hyperthyroidism.

This clonotype was recorded many times. The target antigen is unknown. This clonotype originated in a woman in her late teens or twenties with Graves' hyperthyroidism. This sequence joins TRBV20-1 and TRBJ2-1, with D perhaps matching TRBD1 (6 bases). The sequencing sample was made of blood. The CDR3 loop is CSARDAPDQGREQFF. The CDR3, as DNA: TGCAGTGCTAGAGATGCCCCCGATCAGGGGCGTGAGCAGTTCTTC.